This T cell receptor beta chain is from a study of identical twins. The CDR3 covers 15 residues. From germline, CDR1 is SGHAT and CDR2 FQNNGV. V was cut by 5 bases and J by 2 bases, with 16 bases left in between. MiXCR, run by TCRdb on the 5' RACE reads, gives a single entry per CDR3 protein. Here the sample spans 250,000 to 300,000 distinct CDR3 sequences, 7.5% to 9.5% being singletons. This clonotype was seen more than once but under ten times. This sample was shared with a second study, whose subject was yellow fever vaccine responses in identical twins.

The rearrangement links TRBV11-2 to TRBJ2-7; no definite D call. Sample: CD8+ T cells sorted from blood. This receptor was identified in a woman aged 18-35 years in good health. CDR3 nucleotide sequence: TGTGCCAGCAGCCCCCGTCCAGACCGCGCCTACGAGCAGTACTTC. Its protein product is CASSPRPDRAYEQYF.